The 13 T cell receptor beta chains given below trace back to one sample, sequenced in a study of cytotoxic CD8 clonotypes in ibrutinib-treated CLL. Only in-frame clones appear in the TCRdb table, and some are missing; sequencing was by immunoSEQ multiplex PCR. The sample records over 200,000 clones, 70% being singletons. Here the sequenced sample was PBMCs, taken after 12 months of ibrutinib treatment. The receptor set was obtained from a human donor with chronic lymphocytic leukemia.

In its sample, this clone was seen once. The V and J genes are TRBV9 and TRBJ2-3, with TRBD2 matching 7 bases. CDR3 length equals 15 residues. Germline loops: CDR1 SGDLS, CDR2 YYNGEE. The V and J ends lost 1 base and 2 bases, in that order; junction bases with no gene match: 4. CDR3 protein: CASSVLGGTTDTQYF. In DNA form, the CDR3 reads TGTGCCAGCAGCGTATTGGGGGGGACCACAGATACGCAGTATTTT. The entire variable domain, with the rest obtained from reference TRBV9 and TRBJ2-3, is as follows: DSGVTQTPKHLITATGQRVTLRCSPRSGDLSVYWYQQSLDQGLQFLIQYYNGEERAKGNILERFSAQQFPDLHSELNLSSLELGDSALYFCASSVLGGTTDTQYFGPGTRLTVL.

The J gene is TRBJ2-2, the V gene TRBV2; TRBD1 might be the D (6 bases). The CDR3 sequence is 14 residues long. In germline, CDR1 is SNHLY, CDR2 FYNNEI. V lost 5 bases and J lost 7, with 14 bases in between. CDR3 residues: CASSPRQVGGELFF. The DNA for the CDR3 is TGTGCCAGCAGTCCTAGACAGGTTGGCGGGGAGCTGTTTTTT.

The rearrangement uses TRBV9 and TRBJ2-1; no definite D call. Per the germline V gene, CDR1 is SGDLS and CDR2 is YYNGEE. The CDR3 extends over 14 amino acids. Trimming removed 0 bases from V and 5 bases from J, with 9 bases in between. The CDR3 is CASSVGDSNNEQFF. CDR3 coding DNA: TGTGCCAGCAGCGTAGGGGATTCCAACAATGAGCAGTTCTTC.

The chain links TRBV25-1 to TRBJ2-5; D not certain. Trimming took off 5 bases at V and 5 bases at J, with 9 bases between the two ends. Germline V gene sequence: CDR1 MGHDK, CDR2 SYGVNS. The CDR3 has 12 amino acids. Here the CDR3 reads CASSRTLETQYF. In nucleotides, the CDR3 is TGTGCCAGCAGTCGCACCTTGGAGACCCAGTACTTC.

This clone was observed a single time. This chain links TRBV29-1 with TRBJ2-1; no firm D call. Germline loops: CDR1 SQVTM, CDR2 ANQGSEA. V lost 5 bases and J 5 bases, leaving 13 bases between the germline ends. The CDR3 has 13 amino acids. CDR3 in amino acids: CSVPGVFNNEQFF. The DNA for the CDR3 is TGCAGCGTTCCAGGTGTCTTCAACAATGAGCAGTTCTTC.

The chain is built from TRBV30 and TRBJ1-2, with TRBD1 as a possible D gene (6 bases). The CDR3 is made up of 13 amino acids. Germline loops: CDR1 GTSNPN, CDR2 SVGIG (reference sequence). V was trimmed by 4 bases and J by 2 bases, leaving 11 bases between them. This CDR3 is CAWNPTGNYGYTF. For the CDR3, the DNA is TGTGCCTGGAACCCGACAGGAAACTATGGCTACACCTTC.

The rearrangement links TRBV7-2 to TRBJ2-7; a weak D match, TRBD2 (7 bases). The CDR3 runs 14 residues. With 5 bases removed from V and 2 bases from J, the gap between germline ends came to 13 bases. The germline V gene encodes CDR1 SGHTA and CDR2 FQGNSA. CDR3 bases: TGTGCCAGCAGCGGGGGGGCCGGGGCCTACGAGCAGTACTTC. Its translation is CASSGGAGAYEQYF. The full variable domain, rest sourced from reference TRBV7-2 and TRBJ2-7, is GAGVSQSPSNKVTEKGKDVELRCDPISGHTALYWYRQSLGQGLEFLIYFQGNSAPDKSGLPSDRFSAERTGGSVSTLTIQRTQQEDSAVYLCASSGGAGAYEQYFGPGTRLTVT.

CDR3 sequence: CASGNWDSSYEQYF. The CDR3 region has the DNA TGTGCCAGCGGGAACTGGGACAGCTCCTACGAGCAGTACTTC. The V call is TRBV27, the J call TRBJ2-7, with 7 bases identical to TRBD1. In germline, CDR1 is MNHEY, CDR2 SMNVEV (reference sequence). The CDR3 has 14 amino acids. The ends lost 8 bases at V and 0 bases at J; junction bases unmatched: 7.

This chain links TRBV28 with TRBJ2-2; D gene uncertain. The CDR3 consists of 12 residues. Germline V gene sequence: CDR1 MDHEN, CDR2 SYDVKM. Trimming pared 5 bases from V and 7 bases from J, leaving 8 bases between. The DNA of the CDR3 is TGTGCCAGCAGTCTAAATGTCGGGGAGCTGTTTTTT. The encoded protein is CASSLNVGELFF.

CDR3 in amino acids: CALQGGPYEQYF. The CDR3 region has the DNA TGTGCCCTTCAGGGGGGGCCCTACGAGCAGTACTTC. This sequence joins TRBV30 and TRBJ2-7; D assignment may be TRBD1 or TRBD2 (7 bases each). This CDR3 comprises 12 residues. V lost 8 bases to trimming and J lost 2 bases, with 13 bases between them. Germline V gene sequence: CDR1 GTSNPN, CDR2 SVGIG (reference sequence). Full variable domain (rest looked up from reference TRBV30 and TRBJ2-7): SQTIHQWPATLVQPVGSPLSLECTVEGTSNPNLYWYRQAAGRGLQLLFYSVGIGQISSEVPQNLSASRPQDRQFILSSKKLLLSDSGFYLCALQGGPYEQYFGPGTRLTVT.

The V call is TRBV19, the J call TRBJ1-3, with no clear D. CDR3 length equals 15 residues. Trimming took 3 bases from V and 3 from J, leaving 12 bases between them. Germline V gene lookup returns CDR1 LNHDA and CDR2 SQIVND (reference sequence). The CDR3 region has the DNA TGTGCCAGTAGTATGGGAGGAACGGGTGGAAACACCATATATTTT. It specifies CASSMGGTGGNTIYF.

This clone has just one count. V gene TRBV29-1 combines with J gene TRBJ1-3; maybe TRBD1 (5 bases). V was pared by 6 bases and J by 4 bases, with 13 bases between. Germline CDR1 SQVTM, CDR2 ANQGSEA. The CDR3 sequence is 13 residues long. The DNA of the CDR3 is TGCAGCGTCGTTGGGGGACCAGGAAACACCATATATTTT. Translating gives CSVVGGPGNTIYF.

Here the CDR3 DNA reads TGTGCCTGGAGTGGGGGGGGTGGCTACACCTTC. Translating it yields CAWSGGGGYTF. This chain links TRBV30 with TRBJ1-2, with D perhaps TRBD1 (5 bases). Germline loops: CDR1 GTSNPN, CDR2 SVGIG (reference sequence). This CDR3 spans 11 amino acids. Trimming cost V 1 base and J 7 bases, with 7 bases left between them.